What follows is one T cell receptor beta chain and its context. Its antigen is undetermined. The data are from a study of shared clonotypes between healthy human individuals. Naivety among CD8 cells was defined by CD45RO negativity and positive CCR7 selection, thereby excluding terminally differentiated effector memory CD45RA+ cells. Genomic DNA of each subset was evenly split across several immunoSEQ plates. Using immunoSEQ multiplex PCR, the repertoire was profiled, and TCRdb retains in-frame clones only, with some absent. The table has around 2.1 million clones, about 92% seen once; the top ten hold 1.7%. This CDR3 is built from 17 residues. V gave up 0 bases and J gave up 5 bases, with 19 bases separating them. Germline values: CDR1 MNHEY, CDR2 SMNVEV (reference sequence). Study results and caveats: Blood was the only sampled material, and tissue repertoires likely differ. A handful of donors showed sharing of about 4.6% of naive CD4 clonotypes. Even with large depth, rarefaction showed that sorted-subset sequencing was incomplete.

The material sequenced was naive CD8+ T cells from PBMCs. This TCR came from a young man in good health. Some clones in this sample may be carry-over from other donors' samples. This chain joins TRBV27 and TRBJ1-2; D remains ambiguous. CDR3 sequence reads: CASSLSPGAGFTYGYTF. CDR3 nucleotide sequence: TGTGCCAGCAGTTTATCTCCGGGCGCTGGATTTACGTATGGCTACACCTTC.